This TCR beta chain comes out of a study of human T cells and chemical hapten exposure. Original data processing: Across samples, TCR counts had a median of about 93,000 and ranged from about 20,000 to 750,000. One entry per CDR3 protein, called by TCRdb with MiXCR from the 5' RACE reads. None of the V and J calls come from the authors' own analysis; TCRdb made them. The profile shows approximately 110,000 distinct CDR3 sequences, approximately 19% of them singletons. CDR3 size: 10 residues. V lost 3 bases and J 4 bases, leaving 1 base between the germline ends. Germline assignment: CDR1 SNHLY and CDR2 FYNNEI. Overall study findings and caveats: High-frequency TCRs, those above 1 in 1000, stayed the same after DPC sensitization.

This clonotype was recorded at least ten times. Its antigen remains unknown. Unfractionated whole blood was the source of the extracted total RNA. The rearrangement joins TRBV2 to TRBJ2-7; D gene ambiguous. This clonotype originated in a human donor in good health. The CDR3 loop is CASSEYEQYF. DNA of the CDR3: TGTGCCAGCAGTGAGTACGAGCAGTACTTC.